The 16 T cell receptor beta chains in this list originate from one sample, sequenced in a study of cytomegalovirus exposure and HLA in healthy donors. Amplification used 60 Vbeta primers and 13 Jbeta primers. The protocol was immunoSEQ multiplex PCR, while the TCRdb copy is restricted to in-frame clones and leaves out a portion. Of 150,000 to 180,000 clones detected, about 85% appear once; the ten largest clones hold roughly 8%. Input material: PBMCs. The receptors derive from a man aged 25-40 years in good health and CMV-seropositive.

V and J are TRBV28 and TRBJ1-5, with D possibly TRBD1 on 5 matching bases. The CDR3 is 16 amino acids. Trimming stripped 7 bases from V and 2 bases from J, with 18 bases between. Germline CDR1 is MDHEN and CDR2 is SYDVKM. The CDR3 is CASTPGGARGNQPQHF. For the CDR3, the DNA is TGTGCCAGCACCCCGGGAGGGGCGCGGGGCAATCAGCCCCAGCATTTT. The full variable domain, completed using reference TRBV28 and TRBJ1-5, is DVKVTQSSRYLVKRTGEKVFLECVQDMDHENMFWYRQDPGLGLRLIYFSYDVKMKEKGDIPEGYSVSREKKERFSLILESASTNQTSMYLCASTPGGARGNQPQHFGDGTRLSIL.

CDR3 protein: CASGWGRRLGEQFF. In DNA, the CDR3 is TGTGCCAGCGGGTGGGGGCGAAGATTAGGTGAGCAGTTCTTC. This chain uses TRBV11-3 with TRBJ2-1; tentative D call: TRBD1 (6 bases). V gave up 8 bases and J gave up 9 bases, with 20 bases separating them. The V gene's germline CDR1 is SGHNT and CDR2 YENEEA. The CDR3 length is 14 residues.

This chain connects TRBV28 to TRBJ2-7; D gene ambiguous. This CDR3 spans 11 amino acids. Germline V gene lookup returns CDR1 MDHEN and CDR2 SYDVKM. V shed 3 bases and J shed 4 bases, with 4 bases lying between them. CDR3 nucleotides: TGTGCCAGCAGTTTGCAGTACGAGCAGTACTTC. Translation gives CASSLQYEQYF.

This chain uses TRBV7-8 with TRBJ1-5; D not certain. The CDR3 has 15 amino acids. The V end was cut by 3 bases, the J end by 0 bases, with 9 bases between. Germline loops: CDR1 SGHVS, CDR2 FQNEAQ. The DNA of the CDR3 is TGTGCCAGCAGCTTCGGGGTGAATAGCAATCAGCCCCAGCATTTT. It encodes CASSFGVNSNQPQHF.

The chain couples TRBV7-2 to TRBJ2-1; 12 bases agree with TRBD2. Losses at the gene ends were 5 bases for V and 8 bases for J; bases not matched to a gene: 10. The CDR3 is 16 amino acids. CDR1 and CDR2 from the germline V gene are SGHTA and FQGNSA. CDR3 in amino acids: CASSRTSGEVRDEQFF. Here the CDR3 DNA reads TGTGCCAGCAGCCGGACTAGCGGGGAGGTTCGGGATGAGCAGTTCTTC.

The rearrangement links TRBV5-6 to TRBJ1-1; unclear D gene. Between the trimmed V and J ends, which lost 4 bases and 6 bases, there was a span of 7 bases. The CDR3 sequence is 11 residues long. Germline CDR1 is SGHDT and CDR2 is YYEEEE. CDR3 sequence (DNA): TGTGCCAGCAGCCGCGGAGCTGAAGCTTTCTTT. This codes for CASSRGAEAFF.

The chain employs TRBV2 and TRBJ2-5; the D gene is possibly TRBD1 (5 bases). The ends were cut back, 3 bases at V and 3 bases at J, with 14 bases in the middle. This CDR3 is 15 amino acids long. The germline V gene encodes CDR1 SNHLY and CDR2 FYNNEI. In nucleotides, the CDR3 is TGTGCCAGCAGTGAGGGGATAAGGGGCGAAGAGACCCAGTACTTC. It yields the protein CASSEGIRGEETQYF.

This clone occurred once. The rearrangement links TRBV7-2 to TRBJ2-1; 10 nucleotides agree with TRBD2. This CDR3 contains 15 residues. In germline, CDR1 is SGHTA, CDR2 FQGNSA. V lost 2 bases to trimming and J lost 3 bases; unmatched junction nucleotides: 1. CDR3 residues: CASSLRTSGYNEQFF. CDR3 nucleotides: TGTGCCAGCAGCTTAAGGACTAGCGGCTACAATGAGCAGTTCTTC.

V is TRBV7-6 and J is TRBJ2-3; 10 bases fit TRBD2. Germline CDR1 SGHVS, CDR2 FNYEAQ. There are 15 residues in the CDR3. With 5 bases clipped from V and 1 base from J, the junction kept 3 bases outside the gene matches. CDR3 residues: CASSLGLAGTDTQYF. The CDR3 DNA reads as TGTGCCAGCAGCCTTGGACTAGCGGGCACAGATACGCAGTATTTT.

V gene TRBV5-6 combines with J gene TRBJ2-3; tentatively, D is TRBD2 (7 bases). The length of the CDR3 is 17 residues. CDR1 is SGHDT, CDR2 YYEEEE, per germline. Deletions cut 3 bases from V and 6 bases from J, with 23 bases between. The CDR3 region has the DNA TGTGCCAGCAGCTGGAGCCGGGGGGCCGGAGTTGACGATACGCAGTATTTT. Its protein is CASSWSRGAGVDDTQYF. Filled out from reference TRBV5-6 and TRBJ2-3, the complete variable domain reads DAGVTQSPTHLIKTRGQQVTLRCSPKSGHDTVSWYQQALGQGPQFIFQYYEEEERQRGNFPDRFSGHQFPNYSSELNVNALLLGDSALYLCASSWSRGAGVDDTQYFGPGTRLTVL.

In its sample, this clone was seen once. The V call is TRBV7-2, the J call TRBJ2-3; the match to TRBD2 covers 14 bases. The germline CDR1 and CDR2 sequences are SGHTA and FQGNSA. Germline trimming cut 3 bases from V and 5 bases from J; bases unmatched to any gene: 10. This CDR3 region has 18 residues. CDR3 in DNA: TGTGCCAGCAGCTTCGGGACTAGCGGGAGAAGGAGGGGAGATACGCAGTATTTT. Its translation is CASSFGTSGRRRGDTQYF.

This clone was detected only once. V usage is TRBV15 and J usage is TRBJ2-6; 8 nucleotides line up with TRBD1. The germline gives CDR1 LNHNV, CDR2 YYDKDF (reference sequence). There are 18 residues in the CDR3. The V segment lost 3 bases and the J segment 4 bases; nucleotides outside the gene matches: 11. CDR3 region: CATSSQYQGAEGANVLTF. The CDR3 bases are TGTGCCACCAGCAGCCAATACCAGGGGGCGGAAGGGGCCAACGTCCTGACTTTC.

This chain uses TRBV27 with TRBJ1-1, with D possibly TRBD1 on 6 matching bases. With 0 bases removed from V and 1 base from J, the gap between germline ends came to 6 bases. Germline V gene lookup returns CDR1 MNHEY and CDR2 SMNVEV (reference sequence). The CDR3 runs to 14 residues. The CDR3 sequence: CASSLSQGNTEAFF. CDR3 nucleotides: TGTGCCAGCAGTTTATCACAGGGGAACACTGAAGCTTTCTTT.

The chain carries TRBV6-5 and TRBJ2-1, with a possible D match to TRBD1 (5 bases). The CDR3 is made up of 15 amino acids. V dropped 5 bases and J dropped 0 bases, with 11 bases sitting between them. Per germline, CDR1 MNHEY and CDR2 SVGAGI. The CDR3 loop reads CASSQNRFSYNEQFF. The CDR3 DNA sequence: TGTGCCAGCAGTCAGAACAGGTTCTCCTACAATGAGCAGTTCTTC.

This clone turned up a few times. The chain employs TRBV5-1 and TRBJ2-2, with 7 positions matching TRBD1. J lost 3 bases, V lost 4 bases, and 3 bases had no gene match. Germline V gene sequence: CDR1 SGHRS, CDR2 YFSETQ. The length of the CDR3 is 14 residues. The CDR3: CASSRGQDTGELFF. DNA for the CDR3: TGCGCCAGCAGCCGCGGACAGGACACCGGGGAGCTGTTTTTT.

This clone was seen more than once but under ten times. The chain uses TRBV5-1 and TRBJ1-3; D not resolved. Trimming stripped 4 bases from V and 3 bases from J, with 14 bases between. There are 15 residues in the CDR3. The germline CDR1 and CDR2 sequences are SGHRS and YFSETQ. The DNA for the CDR3 is TGCGCCAGCAGCGGTGGGAGCCACCTTGGAAACACCATATATTTT. Translated, it gives CASSGGSHLGNTIYF.